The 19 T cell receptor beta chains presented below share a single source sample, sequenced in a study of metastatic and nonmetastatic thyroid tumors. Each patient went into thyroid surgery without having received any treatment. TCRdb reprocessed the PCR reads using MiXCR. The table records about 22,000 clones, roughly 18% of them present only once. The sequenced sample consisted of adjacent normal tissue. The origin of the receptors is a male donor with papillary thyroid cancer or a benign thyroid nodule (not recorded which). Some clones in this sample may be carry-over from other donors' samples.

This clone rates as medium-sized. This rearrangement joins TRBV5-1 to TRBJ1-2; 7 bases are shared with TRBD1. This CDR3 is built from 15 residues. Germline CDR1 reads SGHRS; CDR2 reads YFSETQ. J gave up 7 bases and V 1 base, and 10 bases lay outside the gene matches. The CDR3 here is CASSLLPTGESGYTF. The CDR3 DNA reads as TGCGCCAGCAGCTTGCTCCCAACAGGGGAGAGTGGCTACACCTTC.

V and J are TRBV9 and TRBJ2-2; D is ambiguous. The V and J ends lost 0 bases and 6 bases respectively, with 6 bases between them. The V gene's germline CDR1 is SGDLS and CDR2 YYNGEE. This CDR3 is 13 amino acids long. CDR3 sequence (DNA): TGTGCCAGCAGCGTAGTCTATCCCGGGGAGCTGTTTTTT. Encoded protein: CASSVVYPGELFF.

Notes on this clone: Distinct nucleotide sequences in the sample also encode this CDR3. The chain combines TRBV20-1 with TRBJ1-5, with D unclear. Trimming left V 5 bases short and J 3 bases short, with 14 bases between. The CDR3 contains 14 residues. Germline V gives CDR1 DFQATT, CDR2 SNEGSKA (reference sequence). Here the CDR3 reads CSARLGGSNQPQHF. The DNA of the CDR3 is TGCAGTGCTCGTCTGGGTGGATCCAATCAGCCCCAGCATTTT.

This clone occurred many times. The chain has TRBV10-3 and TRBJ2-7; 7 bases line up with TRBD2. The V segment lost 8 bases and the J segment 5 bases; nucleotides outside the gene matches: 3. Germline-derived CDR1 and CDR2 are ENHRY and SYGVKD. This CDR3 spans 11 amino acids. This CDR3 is CAIGGGNEQYV. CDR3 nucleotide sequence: TGTGCCATCGGGGGGGGGAACGAGCAGTACGTC.

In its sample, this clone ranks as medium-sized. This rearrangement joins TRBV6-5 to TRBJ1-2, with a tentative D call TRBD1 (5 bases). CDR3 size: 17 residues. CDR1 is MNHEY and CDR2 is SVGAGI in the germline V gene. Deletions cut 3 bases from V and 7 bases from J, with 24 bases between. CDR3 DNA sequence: TGTGCCAGCAGTTATGAACCGGCAAATCTAGGGGCGCGTGGCTACACCTTC. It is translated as CASSYEPANLGARGYTF.

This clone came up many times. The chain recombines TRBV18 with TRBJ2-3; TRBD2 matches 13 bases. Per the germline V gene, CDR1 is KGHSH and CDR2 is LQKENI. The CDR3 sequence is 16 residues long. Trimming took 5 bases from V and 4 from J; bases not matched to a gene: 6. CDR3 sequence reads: CASSFRTSGSADTQYF. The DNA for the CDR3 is TGTGCCAGCTCATTTAGGACTAGCGGGAGTGCAGATACGCAGTATTTT. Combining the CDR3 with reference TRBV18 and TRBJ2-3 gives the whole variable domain NAGVMQNPRHLVRRRGQEARLRCSPMKGHSHVYWYRQLPEEGLKFMVYLQKENIIDESGMPKERFSAEFPKEGPSILRIQQVVRGDSAAYFCASSFRTSGSADTQYFGPGTRLTVL.

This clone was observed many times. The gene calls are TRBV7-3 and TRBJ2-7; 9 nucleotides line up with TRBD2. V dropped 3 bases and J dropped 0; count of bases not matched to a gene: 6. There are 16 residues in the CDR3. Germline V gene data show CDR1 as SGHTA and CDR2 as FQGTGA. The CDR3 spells CASSFLSGGSSYEQYF. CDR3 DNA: TGTGCCAGCAGCTTCCTTAGCGGGGGAAGCTCCTACGAGCAGTACTTC. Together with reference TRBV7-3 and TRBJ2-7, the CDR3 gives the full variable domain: GAGVSQTPSNKVTEKGKYVELRCDPISGHTALYWYRQSLGQGPEFLIYFQGTGAADDSGLPNDRFFAVRPEGSVSTLKIQRTERGDSAVYLCASSFLSGGSSYEQYFGPGTRLTVT.

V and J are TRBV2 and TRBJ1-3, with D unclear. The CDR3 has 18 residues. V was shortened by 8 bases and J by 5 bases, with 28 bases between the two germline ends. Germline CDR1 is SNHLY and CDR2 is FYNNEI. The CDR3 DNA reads TGTGCCAGCCGGGGAACATCAGTCCCCGAGAGAACGCGAAACACCATATATTTT. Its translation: CASRGTSVPERTRNTIYF.

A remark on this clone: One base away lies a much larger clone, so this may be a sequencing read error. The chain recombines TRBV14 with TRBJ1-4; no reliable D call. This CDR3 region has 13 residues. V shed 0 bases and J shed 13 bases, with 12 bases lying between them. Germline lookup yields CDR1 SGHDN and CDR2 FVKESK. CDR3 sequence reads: CASSQDRQTTLFF. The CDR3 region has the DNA TGTGCCAGCAGCCAAGACCGTCAGACTACACTGTTTTTT.

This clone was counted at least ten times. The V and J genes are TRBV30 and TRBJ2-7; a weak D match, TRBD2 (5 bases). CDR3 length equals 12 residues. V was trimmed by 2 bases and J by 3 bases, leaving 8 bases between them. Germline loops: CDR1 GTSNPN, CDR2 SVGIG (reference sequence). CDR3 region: CAWSSGNYEQYV. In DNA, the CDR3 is TGTGCCTGGAGTTCGGGGAACTACGAGCAGTACGTC.

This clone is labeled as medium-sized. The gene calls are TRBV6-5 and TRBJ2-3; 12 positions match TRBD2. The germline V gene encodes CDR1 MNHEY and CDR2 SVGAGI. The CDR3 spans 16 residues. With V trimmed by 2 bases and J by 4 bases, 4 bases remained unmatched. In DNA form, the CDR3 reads TGTGCCAGCAGTTACAGGGCTAGCGGGAGGGCAGATACGCAGTATTTT. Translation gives CASSYRASGRADTQYF.

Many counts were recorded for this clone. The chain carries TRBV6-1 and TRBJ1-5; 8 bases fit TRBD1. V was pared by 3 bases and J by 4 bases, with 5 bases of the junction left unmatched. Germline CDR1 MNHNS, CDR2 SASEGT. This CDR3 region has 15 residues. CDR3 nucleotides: TGTGCCAGCAGTGACCGGGACAGGATGAATCAGCCCCAGCATTTT. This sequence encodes CASSDRDRMNQPQHF.

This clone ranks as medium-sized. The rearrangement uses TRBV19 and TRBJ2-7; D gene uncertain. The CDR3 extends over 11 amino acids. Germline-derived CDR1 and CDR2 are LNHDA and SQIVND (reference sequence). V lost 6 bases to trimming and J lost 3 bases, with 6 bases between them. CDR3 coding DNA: TGTGCCAGTAGCCACGGCTACGAGCAGTACTTC. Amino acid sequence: CASSHGYEQYF.

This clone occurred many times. CDR3 amino acids: CASSLERQISTDTQYF. DNA for the CDR3: TGCGCCAGCAGCTTGGAACGCCAGATTAGCACAGATACGCAGTATTTT. This chain links TRBV5-1 with TRBJ2-3; D gene ambiguous. V was shortened by 0 bases and J by 0 bases, with 11 bases between the two germline ends. The CDR3 is made up of 16 amino acids. Looked up from germline, CDR1 is SGHRS and CDR2 is YFSETQ.

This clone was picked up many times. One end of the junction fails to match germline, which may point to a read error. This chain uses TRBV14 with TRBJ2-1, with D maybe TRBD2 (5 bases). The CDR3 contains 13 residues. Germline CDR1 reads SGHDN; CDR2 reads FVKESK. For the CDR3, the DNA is TGTGCCAGCAGCCAACTCCGGTTCGGGGAGCAGGTCTTC. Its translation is CASSQLRFGEQVF.

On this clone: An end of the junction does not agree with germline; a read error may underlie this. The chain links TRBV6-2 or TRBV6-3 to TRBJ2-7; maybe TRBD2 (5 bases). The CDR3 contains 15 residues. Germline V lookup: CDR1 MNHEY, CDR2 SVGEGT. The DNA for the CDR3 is TGTGTCAGCAGCCCGGGCCGGGGAACCTACGCCGTGCAGTACTTC. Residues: CVSSPGRGTYAVQYF.

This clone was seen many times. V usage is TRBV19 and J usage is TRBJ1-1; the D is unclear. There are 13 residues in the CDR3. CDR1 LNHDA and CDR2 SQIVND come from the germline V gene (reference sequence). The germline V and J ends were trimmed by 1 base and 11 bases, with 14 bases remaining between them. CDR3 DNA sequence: TGTGCCAGTAGTATAGCTACAAGCGGCAGGGCTTTCTTT. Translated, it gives CASSIATSGRAFF.

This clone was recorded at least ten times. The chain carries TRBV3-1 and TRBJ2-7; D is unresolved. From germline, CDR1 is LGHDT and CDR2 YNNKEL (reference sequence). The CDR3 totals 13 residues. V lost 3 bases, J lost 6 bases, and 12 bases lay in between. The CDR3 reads CASSHAQSGEQYV. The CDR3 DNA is TGTGCCAGCAGCCATGCACAGTCCGGCGAGCAGTACGTC.

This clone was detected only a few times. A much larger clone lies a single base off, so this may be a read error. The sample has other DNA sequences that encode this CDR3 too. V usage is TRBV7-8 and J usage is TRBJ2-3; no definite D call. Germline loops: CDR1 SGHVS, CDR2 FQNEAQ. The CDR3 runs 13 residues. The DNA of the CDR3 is TGCGCCAGCACGATAGACATGGCTAGGAGGCAGTATTTT. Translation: CASTIDMARRQYF.